Following are 7 T cell receptor beta chains from one sample sequenced in a study of cytomegalovirus exposure and HLA in healthy donors (dated by TCRdb to 2015 to 2018). Library creation used the immunoSEQ multiplex PCR assay. For the multiplex PCR, a mixture combining 60 forward primers for TCR Vbeta segments and 13 reverse primers for TCR Jbeta segments was used. What TCRdb holds here is the immuneACCESS table cut down to in-frame rearrangements. Part of the clones is not present; checked against another copy, under half of the missing clones reflect an unresolved V gene, and the others are unexplained. For this sample there are about 130,000 clones; 10% appear just once. The top ten hold 4% to 5% of the sample. Material: PBMCs. All receptors come from a woman in her late teens or twenties in good health and CMV-seropositive.

The J gene is TRBJ1-2, the V gene TRBV28; no clear D gene. The CDR3 contains 15 residues. Germline values: CDR1 MDHEN, CDR2 SYDVKM. The V end was cut by 3 bases, the J end by 0 bases, with 11 bases between. The CDR3 loop is CASSFPAKTNYGYTF. Written as DNA, the CDR3 is TGTGCCAGCAGTTTCCCAGCGAAGACTAACTATGGCTACACCTTC.

The rearrangement links TRBV18 to TRBJ1-1; D is unresolved. This CDR3 has 13 residues. CDR1 KGHSH and CDR2 LQKENI come from the germline V gene. The V end was cut by 1 base, the J end by 4 bases, with 7 bases between. CDR3 in DNA: TGTGCCAGCTCACCACAAGGGAGCACTGAAGCTTTCTTT. Its translation: CASSPQGSTEAFF.

The table lists this clone with a few counts. V and J are TRBV6-1 and TRBJ1-2; 10 bases are shared with TRBD1. This CDR3 is 15 amino acids long. CDR1 MNHNS and CDR2 SASEGT come from the germline V gene. J lost 1 base, V lost 6 bases, and 5 bases had no gene match. For the CDR3, the DNA is TGTGCCAGCAGCGTTGGACAGGGGGGTAACTATGGCTACACCTTC. Translation gives CASSVGQGGNYGYTF.

This clone was counted only a few times. The V call is TRBV7-9, the J call TRBJ2-7, with 11 bases lining up with TRBD2. CDR1 SEHNR and CDR2 FQNEAQ come from the germline V gene (reference sequence). The CDR3 contains 14 residues. Losses at the gene ends were 2 bases for V and 6 bases for J; bases not matched to a gene: 3. Here the CDR3 DNA reads TGTGCCAGCAGCTTAACTAGCGGGAGAGGCGAGCAGTACTTC. It yields the protein CASSLTSGRGEQYF.

The V call is TRBV10-1, the J call TRBJ1-2; possible D gene TRBD1, 5 bases. The CDR3 is made up of 13 amino acids. CDR1 WNHNN and CDR2 SYGVQD come from the germline V gene (reference sequence). The V and J ends lost 5 bases and 5 bases respectively, with 12 bases between them. The CDR3 DNA follows: TGCGCCAGCAGTCCCGACAGTCCTTATGGCTACACCTTC. Its translation: CASSPDSPYGYTF.

Only a few counts were recorded for this clone. This chain links TRBV18 with TRBJ1-5; D gene unclear. V gave up 2 bases and J gave up 0 bases, with 14 bases separating them. Per the germline V gene, CDR1 is KGHSH and CDR2 is LQKENI. The length of the CDR3 is 17 residues. CDR3 protein: CASSPMEAEYSNQPQHF. Here the CDR3 DNA reads TGTGCCAGCTCACCAATGGAGGCAGAATATAGCAATCAGCCCCAGCATTTT.

This clone was counted only a few times. The V gene is TRBV11-3, the J gene TRBJ2-1, with 13 nucleotides matching TRBD2. J lost 9 bases, V lost 5 bases, and 7 bases had no gene match. The CDR3 runs 15 residues. The germline V gene has CDR1 SGHNT and CDR2 YENEEA. The CDR3 DNA sequence: TGTGCCAGCAGCCCACTAGCGGGAGGGCTAGGTGAGCAGTTCTTC. It yields the protein CASSPLAGGLGEQFF.